The rows below give T cell receptor beta chains drawn from one sample of a study of T cells after yellow fever vaccination. TCRdb re-analysed the 5' RACE reads in MiXCR, keeping a single row per CDR3 protein. The table shows 250,000 to 300,000 distinct CDR3 sequences, with around 4.9% occurring only once. The source material was CD4+ T cells sorted from PBMCs, sampled on the day of the yellow fever booster vaccination. All receptors come from a young man who received the YFV17D yellow fever vaccine. CDR3s include the opening cysteine and the closing phenylalanine or tryptophan. The D gene is left open where the match is weak. Only part of the rows carry a size: once, few, many, or a class if the clone is expanded.

j_gene	d_gene	abundance	v_gene	CDR3nt	CDR3aa
TRBJ2-3	-	few	TRBV5-1	TGCGCCAGCAGCTGGGGTACAGGGAGGGAACCGCAGTATTTT	CASSWGTGREPQYF
TRBJ1-2	-	-	TRBV18	TGTGCCAGCTCACCTAAGACAGGACCTCCTAACTATGGCTACACCTTC	CASSPKTGPPNYGYTF
TRBJ1-1	-	few	TRBV7-6	TGTGCCAGCAGCTCCACACCGCTAAGGAGGTGGAATACTGAAGCTTTCTTT	CASSSTPLRRWNTEAFF
TRBJ2-3	TRBD2	-	TRBV5-1	TGCGCCAGTTCTAGCGGGGATACAGATACGCAGTATTTT	CASSSGDTDTQYF
TRBJ2-5	TRBD2	many	TRBV19	TGTGCCAGTAGTACTAGCGGGGGGACCCAGTACTTC	CASSTSGGTQYF
TRBJ1-2	-	few	TRBV29-1	TGCAGCGTTTCAAACGGCAGGGAGGGCGATGGCTACACCTTC	CSVSNGREGDGYTF
TRBJ2-3	-	-	TRBV4-2	TGTGCCAGCAGCCAAGCCGGAGATACGCAGTATTTT	CASSQAGDTQYF
TRBJ2-5	-	few	TRBV5-1	TGCGCCAGCAGCGGGATTGCGGGAAACATACAAGAGACCCAGTACTTC	CASSGIAGNIQETQYF
TRBJ2-1	TRBD1	few	TRBV10-3	TGTGCCATCAGTGGTCTAAGAACAGGGGGCTCCTACAATGAGCAGTTCTTC	CAISGLRTGGSYNEQFF
TRBJ1-2	TRBD1	-	TRBV4-3	TGCGCCAGCAGCCAAGATCCCGGGACAGGGGTAGGCGGCTACACCTTC	CASSQDPGTGVGGYTF
TRBJ2-1	-	few	TRBV24-1	TGTGCCACCAGTGATTTAGGGGGGCCAATCAATGAGCAGTTCTTC	CATSDLGGPINEQFF
TRBJ2-3	TRBD2	-	TRBV5-1	TGCGCCAGCCTCCGTGGAAGCGGGGGGGCGGCAGATACGCAGTATTTT	CASLRGSGGAADTQYF
TRBJ1-3	-	few	TRBV7-2	TGTGCCAGCAGCCCCCGGATGCTCTCTGGAAACACCATATATTTT	CASSPRMLSGNTIYF
TRBJ2-6	TRBD1	many	TRBV5-1	TGCGCCAGCAGCTTGGAAGGACAGGGGGCGCGGTGGTCTGGGGCCAACGTCCTGACTTTC	CASSLEGQGARWSGANVLTF
TRBJ1-2	TRBD1	few	TRBV10-3	TGTGCCACTGGGACAGATAACTATGGCTACACCTTC	CATGTDNYGYTF
TRBJ1-1	-	few	TRBV7-3	TGTGCCAGCAGCTCAGGGGTTGGGAACACTGAAGCTTTCTTT	CASSSGVGNTEAFF
TRBJ1-1	-	-	TRBV9	TGTGCCAGCAGCTCGAGAGGCAGCTTGAACACTGAAGCTTTCTTT	CASSSRGSLNTEAFF
TRBJ1-5	-	many	TRBV6-1	TGTGCCAGCAGGGTCAGGGGAGGTCAGCCCCAGCATTTT	CASRVRGGQPQHF
TRBJ1-5	TRBD1	-	TRBV6-1	TGTGCCAGCAGTGACCGCCGGGGACAGGGGAGTGGAGGGAATCAGCCCCAGCATTTT	CASSDRRGQGSGGNQPQHF
TRBJ1-2	-	-	TRBV28	TGTGCCAGCGGCTTTGACAGAAACTATGGCTACACCTTC	CASGFDRNYGYTF
TRBJ1-1	-	many	TRBV7-2	TGTGCCAGCAGGAATCGACAGACGGAGGAAGCTTTCTTT	CASRNRQTEEAFF
TRBJ1-3	-	few	TRBV6-1	TGTGCCAGCAGTGAAGCGTCGGACGCCACATCCATATATTTT	CASSEASDATSIYF
TRBJ2-3	-	few	TRBV6-1	TGTGCCAGCAGGGGAGTGACTAGCACAGATACGCAGTATTTT	CASRGVTSTDTQYF
TRBJ2-7	TRBD1	few	TRBV12-3/TRBV12-4	TGTGCCAGCAGACGCGGGACAGGAGCCTACGAGCAGTACTTC	CASRRGTGAYEQYF
TRBJ2-5	-	few	TRBV7-2	TGTGCCAGCAGCATGAGGGGGACGACGAAAGAGACCCAGTACTTC	CASSMRGTTKETQYF
TRBJ2-1	-	-	TRBV12-3/TRBV12-4	TGTGCCAGCAGAAAGCATTCCGGGACTGGATACAATGAGCAGTTCTTC	CASRKHSGTGYNEQFF
TRBJ2-1	-	many	TRBV3-1	TGTGCCAGCAGCTTAGGGCGGTTGGGGCAGTTCTTC	CASSLGRLGQFF
TRBJ2-4	TRBD1	many	TRBV6-2/TRBV6-3	TGTGCCAGCAGGGGGGACAGACTAGCCAAAAACATTCAGTACTTC	CASRGDRLAKNIQYF
TRBJ2-3	-	few	TRBV2	TGTGCCATAGGCCGGGACACGCGTACAGATACGCAGTATTTT	CAIGRDTRTDTQYF
TRBJ2-1	TRBD2	-	TRBV5-1	TGCGCCAGCAGCTTACTAGCGGCCGGGGACAATGAGCAGTTCTTC	CASSLLAAGDNEQFF
TRBJ2-1	-	-	TRBV2	TGTGCCAGCAGTGACCTCTACAACTACAATGAGCAGTTCTTC	CASSDLYNYNEQFF
TRBJ2-1	-	-	TRBV20-1	TGCAGTAACCGACCGGCCGCAGGGGAATACAATGAGCAGTTCTTC	CSNRPAAGEYNEQFF
TRBJ1-1	-	-	TRBV6-2/TRBV6-3	TGTGCCAGCAGAGATCTAGGCGCTGAAGCTTTCTTT	CASRDLGAEAFF
TRBJ2-2	-	-	TRBV5-1	TGCGCCAGCAGCTTGGCCGGGGTTTGGGACACCGGGGAGCTGTTTTTT	CASSLAGVWDTGELFF
TRBJ1-2	-	-	TRBV6-1	TGTGCCAGCAGTGATCCTTGGGGGCTCAGGGATGGCTACACCTTC	CASSDPWGLRDGYTF
TRBJ2-3	TRBD2	few	TRBV6-2/TRBV6-3	TGTGCCAGCAGGAACCGGACTAGCCCGAGATTCACAGATACGCAGTATTTT	CASRNRTSPRFTDTQYF